This entry is about one T cell receptor (beta chain). No antigen is known for it. This sample is drawn from a study of CXCR4 blockade with PD-1 therapy in pancreatic cancer. Whole-study findings and limits: Survival did not correlate with tumor clonality, which averaged approximately 0.15 versus 0.05. Only TCRbeta chains were sequenced here. More frequent amino acid clones had more nucleotide rearrangements, suggesting convergent selection.

Deletions cut 9 bases from V and 5 bases from J, with 14 bases between. Germline CDR1 MDHEN, CDR2 SYDVKM. The CDR3 has 13 amino acids. TCRdb's table, derived via immunoSEQ multiplex PCR, lists solely in-frame clones and lacks some. This sample has roughly 160 clones, with about four fifths found just once. The clonotype originates from a human donor with pancreatic ductal adenocarcinoma. The sequencing used tumor tissue, collected before culture. The chain couples TRBV28 to TRBJ2-1; maybe TRBD1 (6 bases). The CDR3 region has the DNA TGTGCCAGTTTCTCGGGACAAGACAATGAGCAGTTCTTC. As protein: CASFSGQDNEQFF.